The 12 T cell receptor beta chains below all came from one sample that was sequenced in a study of follicular helper T cells after annual influenza vaccination. Sequenced by immunoSEQ multiplex PCR; TCRdb stores in-frame clones only, minus some. The sample lists about 1,400 clones; approximately 80% were seen once. As to time point: 2015-2016 season, 7 days after influenza vaccination. The specimen was CXCR5+ CD38+ circulating T follicular helper cells from blood, collected 7 days after influenza vaccination. Subset described: circulating Tfh, non-naive CD4+CXCR5+PD-1+ (ICOS+CD38+ or ICOS-CD38-). The receptors originated from an adult who received the influenza vaccine.

The chain joins TRBV10-3 to TRBJ1-2, with TRBD1 matching 9 bases. Per the germline V gene, CDR1 is ENHRY and CDR2 is SYGVKD. This CDR3 has 11 amino acids. The J segment lost 8 bases and the V segment lost 9 bases, leaving 4 bases of the junction unmatched. CDR3 bases: TGTGCCATAGGGACAGGGACGGGCTACACCTTC. This sequence encodes CAIGTGTGYTF.

The chain recombines TRBV7-9 with TRBJ1-2, with D possibly being TRBD1 (5 bases). This CDR3 region has 14 residues. Per germline, CDR1 SEHNR and CDR2 FQNEAQ (reference sequence). The V end was cut by 6 bases, the J end by 3 bases, with 14 bases between. DNA for the CDR3: TGTGCCAGCAGACCCTCAGGGCCGGACTATGGCTACACCTTC. It specifies CASRPSGPDYGYTF.

This chain links TRBV7-2 with TRBJ1-5; 11 bases are shared with TRBD1. Germline V lookup: CDR1 SGHTA, CDR2 FQGNSA. CDR3 length: 16 amino acids. Germline trimming cut 1 base from V and 4 bases from J; bases unmatched to any gene: 3. Here the CDR3 DNA reads TGTGCCAGCAGCTTAGTAGGGACAGGGGGGAATCAGCCCCAGCATTTT. Its protein is CASSLVGTGGNQPQHF.

J is TRBJ2-1 and V is TRBV7-3; TRBD1 matches 9 bases. This CDR3 is built from 15 residues. The V segment lost 0 bases and the J segment 6 bases; nucleotides outside the gene matches: 3. Germline V gives CDR1 SGHTA, CDR2 FQGTGA. DNA for the CDR3: TGTGCCAGCAGCTTAACACGGACAGGGGTCAATGAGCAGTTCTTC. Amino acids: CASSLTRTGVNEQFF.

This clone was seen a few times. The chain joins TRBV5-1 to TRBJ2-7; 9 bases line up with TRBD2. Germline-derived CDR1 and CDR2 are SGHRS and YFSETQ. This CDR3 spans 16 amino acids. The J segment lost 2 bases and the V segment lost 6 bases, leaving 12 bases of the junction unmatched. The CDR3 protein is CASTQSGTSNTYEQYF. The CDR3 DNA sequence: TGCGCCAGCACCCAATCCGGGACTAGCAATACCTACGAGCAGTACTTC.

This chain uses TRBV5-1 with TRBJ1-1; possible D gene TRBD1, 6 bases. CDR3 length: 15 amino acids. Trimming removed 0 bases at V and 4 bases at J, with 13 bases between. Germline assignment: CDR1 SGHRS and CDR2 YFSETQ. The CDR3 nucleotides are TGCGCCAGCAGCTTGGACAACAGGGTAGCCACTGAAGCTTTCTTT. It translates to CASSLDNRVATEAFF.

The chain employs TRBV18 and TRBJ2-7; D remains unclear. Per germline, CDR1 KGHSH and CDR2 LQKENI. CDR3 length: 14 amino acids. Trimming shortened V by 2 bases and J by 2 bases, and 10 bases separated the two germline ends. This CDR3 reads CASSPVGFTYEQYF. DNA for the CDR3: TGTGCCAGCTCACCAGTGGGTTTCACCTACGAGCAGTACTTC.

V and J are TRBV11-2 and TRBJ2-7; tentative D call: TRBD1 (6 bases). This CDR3 region has 14 residues. V shed 5 bases and J shed 6 bases, with 17 bases lying between them. Germline V gene lookup returns CDR1 SGHAT and CDR2 FQNNGV. This CDR3 reads CASSLNTGFGEQYF. For the CDR3, the DNA is TGTGCCAGCAGCCTCAACACAGGGTTCGGCGAGCAGTACTTC.

This chain links TRBV12-5 with TRBJ1-4; D is unclear. This CDR3 is 15 amino acids long. Trimming left V 5 bases short and J 0 bases short, with 10 bases between. Germline values: CDR1 LGHNT, CDR2 FRNRAP. CDR3 region: CASGSSAATNEKLFF. As DNA, the CDR3 is TGTGCTAGTGGTAGCAGTGCTGCAACTAATGAAAAACTGTTTTTT.

V gene TRBV2 combines with J gene TRBJ1-4, with D hard to call. The CDR3 has 13 amino acids. The germline V and J ends were trimmed by 1 base and 8 bases, with 8 bases remaining between them. Germline CDR1 reads SNHLY; CDR2 reads FYNNEI. This CDR3 reads CASSEGKKEKLFF. Written as DNA, the CDR3 is TGTGCCAGCAGTGAAGGAAAGAAGGAAAAACTGTTTTTT. The whole variable domain, remainder taken from reference TRBV2 and TRBJ1-4, is EPEVTQTPSHQVTQMGQEVILRCVPISNHLYFYWYRQILGQKVEFLVSFYNNEISEKSEIFDDQFSVERPDGSNFTLKIRSTKLEDSAMYFCASSEGKKEKLFFGSGTQLSVL.

The V call is TRBV7-8, the J call TRBJ2-2; D possibly corresponds to TRBD1 (6 bases). CDR3 size: 17 residues. V shed 4 bases and J shed 3 bases, with 18 bases lying between them. Per germline, CDR1 SGHVS and CDR2 FQNEAQ. The CDR3 DNA is TGTGCCAGCAGCTCCCGGGATTACGGACAGTACACCGGGGAGCTGTTTTTT. It translates to CASSSRDYGQYTGELFF.

V gene TRBV6-1 combines with J gene TRBJ2-5; 15 bases map to TRBD2. The CDR3 contains 15 residues. With 7 bases clipped from V and 7 bases from J, the junction kept 7 bases outside the gene matches. Germline V CDR1 and CDR2: MNHNS, SASEGT. This CDR3 reads CASTQGLAGGGTQYF. The DNA for the CDR3 is TGTGCCAGCACCCAAGGACTAGCGGGAGGGGGGACCCAGTACTTC.